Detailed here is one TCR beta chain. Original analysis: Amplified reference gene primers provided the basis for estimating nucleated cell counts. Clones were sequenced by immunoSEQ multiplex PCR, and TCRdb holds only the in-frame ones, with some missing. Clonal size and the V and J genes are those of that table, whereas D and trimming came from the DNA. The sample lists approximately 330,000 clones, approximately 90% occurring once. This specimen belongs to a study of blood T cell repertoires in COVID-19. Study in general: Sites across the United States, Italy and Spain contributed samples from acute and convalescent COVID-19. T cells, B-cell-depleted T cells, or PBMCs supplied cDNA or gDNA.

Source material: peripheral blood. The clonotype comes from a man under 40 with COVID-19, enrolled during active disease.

The CDR3 sequence: CASSVGPGETQYF. The CDR3 DNA is TGTGCCAGCAGCGTAGGACCGGGAGAGACCCAGTACTTC. V usage is TRBV9 and J usage is TRBJ2-5; no clear D. The V end lost 0 bases, the J end lost 4 bases, and 7 bases lay between the germline ends. The CDR3 has 13 amino acids. From germline, CDR1 is SGDLS and CDR2 YYNGEE.